This T cell receptor (beta chain) originates from a study of blood T cell repertoires in COVID-19. Study background: In each case, the material was cDNA or gDNA derived from T cells, B-cell-depleted T cells, or PBMCs.

As handled by the study authors: Estimated nucleated cell counts came from reference gene primer amplification. Sequencing used immunoSEQ multiplex PCR; TCRdb keeps in-frame clones, though not all of them. V and J calls and clone size are as listed in that table; D and trimming were resolved from the DNA. Counted here are about 98,000 clones, 82% occurring once; the ten biggest clones make up approximately 18%. The CDR3 spans 13 residues. The germline V gene has CDR1 SQVTM and CDR2 ANQGSEA. V dropped 5 bases and J dropped 0 bases, with 8 bases sitting between them. Sequenced material: peripheral blood. The chain is built from TRBV29-1 and TRBJ1-3; no reliable D call. This receptor was obtained from a man older than 75 with acute or convalescent COVID-19. CDR3 sequence reads: CSVSHSSGNTIYF. The CDR3 DNA follows: TGCAGCGTTTCTCATAGCTCTGGAAACACCATATATTTT.